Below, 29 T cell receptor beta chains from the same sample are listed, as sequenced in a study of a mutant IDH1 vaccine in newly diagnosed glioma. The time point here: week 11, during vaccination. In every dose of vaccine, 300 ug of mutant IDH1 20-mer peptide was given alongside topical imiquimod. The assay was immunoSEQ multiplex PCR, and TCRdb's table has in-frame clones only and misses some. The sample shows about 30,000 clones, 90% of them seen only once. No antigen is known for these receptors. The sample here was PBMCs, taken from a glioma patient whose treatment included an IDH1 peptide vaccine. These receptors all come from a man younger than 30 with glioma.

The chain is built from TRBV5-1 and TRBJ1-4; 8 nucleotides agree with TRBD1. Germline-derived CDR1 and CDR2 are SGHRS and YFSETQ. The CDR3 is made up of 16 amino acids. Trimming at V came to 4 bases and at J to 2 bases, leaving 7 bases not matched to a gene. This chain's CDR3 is CASSKRQGATNEKLFF. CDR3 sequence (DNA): TGCGCCAGCAGCAAACGCCAGGGGGCGACTAATGAAAAACTGTTTTTT.

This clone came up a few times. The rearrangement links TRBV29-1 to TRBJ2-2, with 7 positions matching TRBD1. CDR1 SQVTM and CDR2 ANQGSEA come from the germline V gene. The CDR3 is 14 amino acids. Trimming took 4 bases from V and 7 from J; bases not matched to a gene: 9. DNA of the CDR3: TGCAGCGTTGGGGCACAGGGGAACGGCGGGGAGCTGTTTTTT. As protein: CSVGAQGNGGELFF.

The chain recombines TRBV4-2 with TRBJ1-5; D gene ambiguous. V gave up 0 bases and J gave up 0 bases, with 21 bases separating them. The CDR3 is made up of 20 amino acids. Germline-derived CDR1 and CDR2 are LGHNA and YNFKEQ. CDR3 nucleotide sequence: TGTGCCAGCAGCCAAGAGAGGGCCTATTTCACCTCTCATAGCAATCAGCCCCAGCATTTT. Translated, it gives CASSQERAYFTSHSNQPQHF.

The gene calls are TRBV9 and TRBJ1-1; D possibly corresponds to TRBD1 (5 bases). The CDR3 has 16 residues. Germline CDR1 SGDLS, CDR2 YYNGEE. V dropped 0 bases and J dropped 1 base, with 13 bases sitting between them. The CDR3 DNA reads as TGTGCCAGCAGCGTAGGTCCGACAGAGGGGAACACTGAAGCTTTCTTT. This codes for CASSVGPTEGNTEAFF.

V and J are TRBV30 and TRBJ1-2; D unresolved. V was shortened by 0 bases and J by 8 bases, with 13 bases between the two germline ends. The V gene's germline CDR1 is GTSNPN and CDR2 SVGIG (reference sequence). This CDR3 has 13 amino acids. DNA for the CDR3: TGTGCCTGGAGTGTATCCCTTTCGGGGGGCTACACCTTC. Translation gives CAWSVSLSGGYTF.

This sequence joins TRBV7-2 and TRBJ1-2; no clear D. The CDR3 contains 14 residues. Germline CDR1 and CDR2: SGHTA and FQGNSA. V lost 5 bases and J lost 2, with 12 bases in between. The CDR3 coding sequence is TGTGCCAGCAGCCCTCGGACGGAAAACTATGGCTACACCTTC. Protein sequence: CASSPRTENYGYTF.

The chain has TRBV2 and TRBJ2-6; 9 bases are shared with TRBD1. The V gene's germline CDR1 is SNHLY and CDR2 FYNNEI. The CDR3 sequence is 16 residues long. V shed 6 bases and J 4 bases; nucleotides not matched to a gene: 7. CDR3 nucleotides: TGTGCCAGCAGCTCCGGGACAGGGAACGGGGCCAACGTCCTGACTTTC. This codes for CASSSGTGNGANVLTF. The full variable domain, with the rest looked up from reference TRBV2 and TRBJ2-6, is EPEVTQTPSHQVTQMGQEVILRCVPISNHLYFYWYRQILGQKVEFLVSFYNNEISEKSEIFDDQFSVERPDGSNFTLKIRSTKLEDSAMYFCASSSGTGNGANVLTFGAGSRLTVL.

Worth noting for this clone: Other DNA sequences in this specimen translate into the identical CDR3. The CDR3: CASSFDRASGNTIYF. The CDR3 region has the DNA TGTGCCAGCAGTTTTGACAGGGCCTCTGGAAACACCATATATTTT. The chain employs TRBV6-6 and TRBJ1-3; the match to TRBD1 covers 7 bases. Germline V lookup: CDR1 MNHNY, CDR2 SVGAGI (reference sequence). The CDR3 sequence is 15 residues long. V trimming: 4 bases; J trimming: 0 bases; junction bases outside the gene matches: 3.

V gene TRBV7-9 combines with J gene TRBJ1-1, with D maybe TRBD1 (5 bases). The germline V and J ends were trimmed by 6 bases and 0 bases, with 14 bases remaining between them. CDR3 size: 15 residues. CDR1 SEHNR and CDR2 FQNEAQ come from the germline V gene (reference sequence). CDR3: CASSAAGPLNTEAFF. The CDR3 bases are TGTGCCAGCAGTGCGGCGGGGCCCTTGAACACTGAAGCTTTCTTT.

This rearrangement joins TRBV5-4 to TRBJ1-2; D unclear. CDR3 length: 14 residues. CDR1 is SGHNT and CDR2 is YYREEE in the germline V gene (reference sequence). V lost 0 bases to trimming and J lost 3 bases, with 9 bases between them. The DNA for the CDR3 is TGTGCCAGCAGCTTGGTAGGGTTGGACTATGGCTACACCTTC. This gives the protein CASSLVGLDYGYTF.

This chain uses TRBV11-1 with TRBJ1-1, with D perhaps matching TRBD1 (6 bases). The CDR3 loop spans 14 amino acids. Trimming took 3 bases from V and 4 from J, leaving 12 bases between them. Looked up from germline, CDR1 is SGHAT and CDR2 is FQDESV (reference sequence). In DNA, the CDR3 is TGTGCCAGCAGCTTGGGGGGGGCGGGCACTGAAGCTTTCTTT. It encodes CASSLGGAGTEAFF.

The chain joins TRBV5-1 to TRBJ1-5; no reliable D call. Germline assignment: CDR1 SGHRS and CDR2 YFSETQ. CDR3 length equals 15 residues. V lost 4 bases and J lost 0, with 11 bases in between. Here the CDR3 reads CASSPEGRSNQPQHF. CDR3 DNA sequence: TGCGCCAGCAGCCCCGAGGGCCGTAGCAATCAGCCCCAGCATTTT.

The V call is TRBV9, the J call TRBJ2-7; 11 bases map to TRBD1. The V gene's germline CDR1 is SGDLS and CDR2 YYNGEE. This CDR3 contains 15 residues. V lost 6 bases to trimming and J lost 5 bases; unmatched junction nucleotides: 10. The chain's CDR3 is CASTVGTGGTHEQYF. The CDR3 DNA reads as TGTGCCAGCACCGTCGGGACAGGGGGAACCCACGAGCAGTACTTC. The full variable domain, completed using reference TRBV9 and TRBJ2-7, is DSGVTQTPKHLITATGQRVTLRCSPRSGDLSVYWYQQSLDQGLQFLIQYYNGEERAKGNILERFSAQQFPDLHSELNLSSLELGDSALYFCASTVGTGGTHEQYFGPGTRLTVT.

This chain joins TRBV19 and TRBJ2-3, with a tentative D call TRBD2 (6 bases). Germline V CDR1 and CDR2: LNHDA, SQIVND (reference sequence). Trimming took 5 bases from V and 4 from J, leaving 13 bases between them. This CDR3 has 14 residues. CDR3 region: CASSSRGIADTQYF. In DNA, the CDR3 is TGTGCCAGTAGTTCCCGGGGGATCGCAGATACGCAGTATTTT.

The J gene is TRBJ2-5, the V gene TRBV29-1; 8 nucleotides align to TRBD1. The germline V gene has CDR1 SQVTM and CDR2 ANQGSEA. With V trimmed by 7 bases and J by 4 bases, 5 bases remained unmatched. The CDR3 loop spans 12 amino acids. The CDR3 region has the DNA TGCAGCGGACAGGGGACTGGAGAGACCCAGTACTTC. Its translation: CSGQGTGETQYF. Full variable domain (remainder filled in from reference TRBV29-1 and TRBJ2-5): SAVISQKPSRDICQRGTSLTIQCQVDSQVTMMFWYRQQPGQSLTLIATANQGSEATYESGFVIDKFPISRPNLTFSTLTVSNMSPEDSSIYLCSGQGTGETQYFGPGTRLLVL.

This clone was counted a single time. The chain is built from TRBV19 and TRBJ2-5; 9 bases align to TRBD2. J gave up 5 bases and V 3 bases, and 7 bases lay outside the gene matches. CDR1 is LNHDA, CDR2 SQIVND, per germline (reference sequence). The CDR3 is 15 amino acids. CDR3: CASSIMRGRAETQYF. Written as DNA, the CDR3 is TGTGCCAGTAGTATTATGCGCGGGAGGGCGGAGACCCAGTACTTC.

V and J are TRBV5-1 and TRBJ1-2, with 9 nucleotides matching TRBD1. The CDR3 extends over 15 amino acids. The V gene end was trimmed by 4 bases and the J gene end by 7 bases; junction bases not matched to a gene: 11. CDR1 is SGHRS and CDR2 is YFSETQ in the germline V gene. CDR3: CASSLSTDRGSGYTF. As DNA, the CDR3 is TGCGCCAGCAGCCTGTCGACGGACAGGGGAAGTGGCTACACCTTC.

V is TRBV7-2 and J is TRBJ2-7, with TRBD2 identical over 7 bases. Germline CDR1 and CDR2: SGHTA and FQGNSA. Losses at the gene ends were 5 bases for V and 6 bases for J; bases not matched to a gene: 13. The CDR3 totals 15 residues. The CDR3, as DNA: TGTGCCAGCAGCCCCCCGGGGGGAAGCCTCGCCGAGCAGTACTTC. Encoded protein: CASSPPGGSLAEQYF.

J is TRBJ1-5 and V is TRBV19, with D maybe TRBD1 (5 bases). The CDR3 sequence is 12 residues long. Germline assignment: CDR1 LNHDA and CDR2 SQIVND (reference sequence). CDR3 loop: CATGDPNQPQHF. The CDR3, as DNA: TGTGCGACGGGGGACCCGAATCAGCCCCAGCATTTT.

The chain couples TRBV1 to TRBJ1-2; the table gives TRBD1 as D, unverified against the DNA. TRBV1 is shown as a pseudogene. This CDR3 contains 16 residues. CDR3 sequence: CTSSIMKTGSNYGYTF. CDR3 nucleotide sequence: TGCACCAGCAGTATAATGAAAACAGGGTCTAACTATGGCTACACCTTC.

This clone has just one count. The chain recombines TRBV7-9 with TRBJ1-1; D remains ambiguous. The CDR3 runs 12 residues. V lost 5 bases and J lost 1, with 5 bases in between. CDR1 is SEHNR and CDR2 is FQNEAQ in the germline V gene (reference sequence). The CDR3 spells CASSLQNTEAFF. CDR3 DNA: TGTGCCAGCAGCCTACAGAACACTGAAGCTTTCTTT.

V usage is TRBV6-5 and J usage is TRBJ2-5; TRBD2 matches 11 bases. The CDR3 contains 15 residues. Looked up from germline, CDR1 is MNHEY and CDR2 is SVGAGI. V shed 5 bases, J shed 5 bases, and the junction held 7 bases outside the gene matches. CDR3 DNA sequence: TGTGCCAGCAGTCATAGCGGGAGGGCCTCGGAGACCCAGTACTTC. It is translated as CASSHSGRASETQYF.

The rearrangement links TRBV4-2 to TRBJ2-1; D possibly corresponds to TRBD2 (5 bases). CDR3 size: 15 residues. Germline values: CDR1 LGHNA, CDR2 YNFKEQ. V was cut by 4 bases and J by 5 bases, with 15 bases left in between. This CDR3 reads CASSPRVATNNEQFF. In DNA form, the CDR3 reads TGTGCCAGCAGCCCTCGGGTAGCGACAAACAATGAGCAGTTCTTC.

The CDR3 bases are TGCGCCAGCAGCCAATTGGTACAGGGGGCCTTATATTTT. This sequence encodes CASSQLVQGALYF. The chain joins TRBV4-3 to TRBJ1-3, with 9 bases lining up with TRBD1. Germline V gene sequence: CDR1 LGHNA, CDR2 YSLEER. With V trimmed by 2 bases and J by 14 bases, 7 bases remained unmatched. The CDR3 covers 13 residues.

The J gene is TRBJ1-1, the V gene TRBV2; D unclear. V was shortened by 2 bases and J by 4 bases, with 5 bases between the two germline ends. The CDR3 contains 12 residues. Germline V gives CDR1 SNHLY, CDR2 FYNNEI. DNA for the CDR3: TGTGCCAGCAGTGAACCCCCCACTGAAGCTTTCTTT. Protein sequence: CASSEPPTEAFF.

The CDR3 DNA follows: TGTGCCAGCAGCTTAGTAGGTAGCGCGGGATACGAGCAGTACTTC. This codes for CASSLVGSAGYEQYF. The V and J genes are TRBV7-8 and TRBJ2-7; perhaps TRBD2 as D (6 bases). V was cut by 1 base and J by 4 bases, with 14 bases left in between. The CDR3 runs to 15 residues. CDR1 is SGHVS, CDR2 FQNEAQ, per germline.

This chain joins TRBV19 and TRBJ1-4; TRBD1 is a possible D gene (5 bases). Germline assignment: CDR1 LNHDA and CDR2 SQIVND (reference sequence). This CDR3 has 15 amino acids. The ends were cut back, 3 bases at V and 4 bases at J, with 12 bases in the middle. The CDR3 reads CASSISRGNNEKLFF. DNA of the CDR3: TGTGCCAGTAGTATCTCGAGGGGTAATAATGAAAAACTGTTTTTT.

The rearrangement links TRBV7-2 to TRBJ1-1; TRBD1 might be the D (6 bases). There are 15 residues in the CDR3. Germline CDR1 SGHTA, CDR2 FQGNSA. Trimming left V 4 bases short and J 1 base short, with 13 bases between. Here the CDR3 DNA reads TGTGCCAGCAGCTCCAGACAGGCCGCGAACACTGAAGCTTTCTTT. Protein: CASSSRQAANTEAFF.

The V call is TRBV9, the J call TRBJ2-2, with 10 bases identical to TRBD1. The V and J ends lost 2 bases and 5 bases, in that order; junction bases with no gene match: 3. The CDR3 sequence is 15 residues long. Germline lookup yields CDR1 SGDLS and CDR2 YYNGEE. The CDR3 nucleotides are TGTGCCAGCAGCGTCGGACAGGGGGTAACCGGGGAGCTGTTTTTT. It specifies CASSVGQGVTGELFF.